The 23 T cell receptor beta chains below come from one sample, sequenced in a study of T cells in Graves' hyperthyroidism and ophthalmopathy. Amplification of TCR beta CDR3 regions was performed using RNA transcripts as template. An initial round of RT-PCR targeting the TCR CDR3 relied on the HTBI primer set. TCRdb re-analysed the multiplex PCR reads in MiXCR, keeping a single row per CDR3 protein. The table shows roughly 350,000 distinct CDR3 sequences, with about 13% occurring only once. Material for sequencing was blood. The receptors come from a woman in her thirties or forties with Graves' ophthalmopathy.

This clonotype has a handful of counts. This chain uses TRBV2 with TRBJ2-7, with D unclear. Trimming left V 8 bases short and J 6 bases short, with 14 bases between. The germline CDR1 and CDR2 sequences are SNHLY and FYNNEI. This CDR3 has 12 residues. CDR3 protein: CASHSRSPEQYF. CDR3 coding DNA: TGTGCCAGCCACTCTAGGTCTCCCGAGCAGTACTTC.

This clonotype has a count of ten or more. As DNA, the CDR3 is TGCAGTGCTAGGTCCGGGGTCAGTTCACCCCTCCACTTT. This gives the protein CSARSGVSSPLHF. The chain has TRBV20-1 and TRBJ1-6; no reliable D call. The CDR3 runs to 13 residues. Trimming removed 3 bases at V and 9 bases at J, with 12 bases between. The germline V gene encodes CDR1 DFQATT and CDR2 SNEGSKA (reference sequence).

This clonotype was observed a single time. The chain couples TRBV30 to TRBJ1-1; D is perhaps TRBD1 (5 bases). CDR3 size: 11 residues. The germline CDR1 and CDR2 sequences are GTSNPN and SVGIG (reference sequence). The V gene lost 5 bases and the J gene lost 7 bases, with 11 bases spanning the gap. The CDR3 loop is CAWGGRVEAFF. The CDR3 nucleotides are TGTGCCTGGGGGGGTCGGGTTGAAGCTTTCTTT.

This clonotype was seen only a few times. The V and J genes are TRBV3-1 and TRBJ1-3; no reliable D call. This CDR3 has 12 amino acids. The germline gives CDR1 LGHDT, CDR2 YNNKEL (reference sequence). Between the trimmed V and J ends, which lost 4 bases and 7 bases, there was a span of 8 bases. CDR3 in amino acids: CASSLGWNTIYF. The CDR3 DNA follows: TGTGCCAGCAGCCTAGGGTGGAACACCATATATTTT.

This clonotype was recorded at least ten times. The rearrangement joins TRBV20-1 to TRBJ2-1, with a possible D match to TRBD2 (6 bases). V shed 3 bases and J shed 8 bases, with 17 bases lying between them. This CDR3 has 14 amino acids. CDR1 and CDR2 (germline): DFQATT, SNEGSKA (reference sequence). The CDR3 DNA follows: TGCAGTGCTAGCGGGAGTGGGTTTGGGGATGAGCAGTTCTTC. Protein sequence: CSASGSGFGDEQFF.

This clonotype showed up just a few times. The chain is built from TRBV6-1 and TRBJ1-2; TRBD1 is a possible D gene (6 bases). The CDR3 consists of 15 residues. The ends were cut back, 2 bases at V and 7 bases at J, with 17 bases in the middle. The V gene's germline CDR1 is MNHNS and CDR2 SASEGT. CDR3 residues: CASSEQGQAMGGYTF. CDR3 bases: TGTGCCAGCAGTGAACAGGGACAAGCAATGGGTGGCTACACCTTC.

The chain has TRBV4-1 and TRBJ1-1; 7 nucleotides agree with TRBD1. This CDR3 is 15 amino acids long. Germline lookup yields CDR1 MGHRA and CDR2 YSYEKL. Germline trimming cut 3 bases from V and 2 bases from J; bases unmatched to any gene: 6. The DNA for the CDR3 is TGCGCCAGCAGCCACGTACAGGGGATAAACACTGAAGCTTTCTTT. This gives the protein CASSHVQGINTEAFF.

With regard to this clonotype: A much larger clone lies a single base off, so this may be a read error. The chain combines TRBV24-1 with TRBJ1-1; 10 nucleotides match TRBD1. Germline V gene sequence: CDR1 KGHDR, CDR2 SFDVKD. This CDR3 region has 16 residues. CDR3 amino acids: CATSDRDRGGTTEASF. The CDR3 region has the DNA TGTGCCACCAGTGACAGGGACAGGGGAGGTACCACTGAAGCTTCCTTT.

This clonotype appeared many times. V and J are TRBV6-5 and TRBJ1-2; the D gene is possibly TRBD1 (6 bases). Trimming left V 0 bases short and J 3 bases short, with 11 bases between. The CDR3 runs to 15 residues. Germline V gives CDR1 MNHEY, CDR2 SVGAGI. The CDR3: CASSYSNRDYYGYTF. The CDR3 bases are TGTGCCAGCAGTTACTCGAACAGGGACTACTATGGCTACACCTTC.

This clonotype occurred many times. The chain combines TRBV28 with TRBJ1-1, with D unresolved. Germline values: CDR1 MDHEN, CDR2 SYDVKM. The CDR3 totals 13 residues. Trimming removed 6 bases from V and 3 bases from J, with 11 bases in between. Here the CDR3 DNA reads TGTGCCAGCAGATCGGGTGGGGACACTGAAGCTTTCTTT. Translation: CASRSGGDTEAFF. The full variable domain, rest sourced from reference TRBV28 and TRBJ1-1, is DVKVTQSSRYLVKRTGEKVFLECVQDMDHENMFWYRQDPGLGLRLIYFSYDVKMKEKGDIPEGYSVSREKKERFSLILESASTNQTSMYLCASRSGGDTEAFFGQGTRLTVV.

This clonotype was counted only a few times. The chain is built from TRBV20-1 and TRBJ1-2; the match to TRBD1 covers 7 bases. The CDR3 is 12 residues long. The germline gives CDR1 DFQATT, CDR2 SNEGSKA (reference sequence). Unmatched junction bases numbered 7, after V lost 4 bases and J lost 8 bases. The CDR3 is CSANRQGGGYTF. DNA of the CDR3: TGCAGTGCTAACCGACAGGGCGGAGGCTACACCTTC.

Notes on this clonotype: No conserved phenylalanine or tryptophan ends this CDR3, so it is likely a read error. V usage is TRBV11-2 and J usage is TRBJ1-1, with 10 bases matching TRBD1. CDR1 and CDR2 from the germline V gene are SGHAT and FQNNGV. V lost 0 bases, J lost 3 bases, and 7 bases stayed unmatched. The CDR3 is 17 amino acids. CDR3 amino acids: CASSLDRTGGLDTEAFS. The CDR3 DNA is TGTGCCAGCAGCTTAGATCGGACAGGGGGTCTTGACACTGAAGCTTTCTCT.

The sample holds many counts of this clonotype. The chain carries TRBV7-9 and TRBJ1-2, with 7 nucleotides matching TRBD1. Looked up from germline, CDR1 is SEHNR and CDR2 is FQNEAQ (reference sequence). This CDR3 has 16 residues. V was clipped by 4 bases and J by 4 bases; unmatched bases: 12. The CDR3 region has the DNA TGTGCCAGCAGCTCCTCAACAGGGGCGAGCTTCTATGGCTACACCTTC. This translates into CASSSSTGASFYGYTF. Based on the CDR3 plus reference TRBV7-9 and TRBJ1-2, the full variable domain is DTGVSQNPRHKITKRGQNVTFRCDPISEHNRLYWYRQTLGQGPEFLTYFQNEAQLEKSRLLSDRFSAERPKGSFSTLEIQRTEQGDSAMYLCASSSSTGASFYGYTFGSGTRLTVV.

This clonotype has just a few counts. The chain recombines TRBV5-1 with TRBJ2-1; D may correspond to TRBD1 or TRBD2 (5 bases each). This CDR3 has 14 amino acids. Between the trimmed V and J ends, which lost 6 bases and 2 bases, there was a span of 12 bases. Germline CDR1 reads SGHRS; CDR2 reads YFSETQ. CDR3 protein: CASNRDAAYNEQFF. CDR3 sequence (DNA): TGCGCCAGCAACCGGGACGCCGCCTACAATGAGCAGTTCTTC.

In its sample, this clonotype was seen many times. The chain carries TRBV15 and TRBJ2-3, with D possibly being TRBD2 (6 bases). The CDR3 has 15 amino acids. Per germline, CDR1 LNHNV and CDR2 YYDKDF (reference sequence). V gave up 1 base and J gave up 4 bases, with 12 bases separating them. CDR3 bases: TGTGCCACCAGCAGAGTGGGGGGTGTGGCAGATACGCAGTATTTT. Encoded protein: CATSRVGGVADTQYF.

This clonotype was observed many times. The rearrangement uses TRBV11-2 and TRBJ2-7, with D tentatively TRBD1 (5 bases). Looked up from germline, CDR1 is SGHAT and CDR2 is FQNNGV. Deletions cut 1 base from V and 6 bases from J, with 13 bases between. The CDR3 loop spans 14 amino acids. The chain's CDR3 is CASSLVSGIREQYF. Here the CDR3 DNA reads TGTGCCAGCAGCTTAGTTTCAGGGATTCGCGAGCAGTACTTC. Full variable domain (missing parts from reference TRBV11-2 and TRBJ2-7): EAGVAQSPRYKIIEKRQSVAFWCNPISGHATLYWYQQILGQGPKLLIQFQNNGVVDDSQLPKDRFSAERLKGVDSTLKIQPAKLEDSAVYLCASSLVSGIREQYFGPGTRLTVT.

This clonotype was counted many times. The chain employs TRBV7-9 and TRBJ2-7, with D maybe TRBD1 (6 bases). This CDR3 comprises 14 residues. From germline, CDR1 is SEHNR and CDR2 FQNEAQ (reference sequence). Trimming removed 1 base from V and 3 bases from J, with 10 bases in between. The CDR3 DNA follows: TGTGCCAGCAGCTTAGGGACAGCCCTCTACGAGCAGTACTTC. Residues: CASSLGTALYEQYF.

This clonotype has ten or more counts. The chain carries TRBV27 and TRBJ2-5; 8 bases line up with TRBD1. The CDR3 extends over 15 amino acids. J was trimmed by 5 bases and V by 5 bases; bases with no gene match: 10. CDR1 and CDR2 (germline): MNHEY, SMNVEV (reference sequence). The CDR3 here is CASSPRRTGWETQYF. DNA of the CDR3: TGTGCCAGCAGTCCGCGTCGGACAGGGTGGGAGACCCAGTACTTC.

The V gene is TRBV29-1, the J gene TRBJ2-7; no clear D. The germline V gene has CDR1 SQVTM and CDR2 ANQGSEA. The CDR3 runs to 13 residues. Trimming removed 0 bases at V and 4 bases at J, with 10 bases between. CDR3 loop: CSVEDKTGYEQYF. In DNA, the CDR3 is TGCAGCGTTGAAGATAAGACTGGGTACGAGCAGTACTTC.

This clonotype was observed at least ten times. The chain is built from TRBV7-9 and TRBJ2-1; 7 nucleotides align to TRBD2. Germline V gene sequence: CDR1 SEHNR, CDR2 FQNEAQ (reference sequence). There are 15 residues in the CDR3. V gave up 1 base and J gave up 5 bases; unmatched junction bases: 5. CDR3 residues: CASSLGGRENNEQFF. The DNA of the CDR3 is TGTGCCAGCAGCTTAGGTGGGAGGGAAAACAATGAGCAGTTCTTC.

This clonotype was detected only a few times. Here the CDR3 reads CASSLAAGGRGASYEKLFF. CDR3 nucleotide sequence: TGCGCCAGCAGCTTGGCCGCCGGGGGCAGGGGGGCAAGTTACGAAAAACTGTTTTTT. The chain has TRBV5-1 and TRBJ1-4; 7 bases map to TRBD1. CDR1 and CDR2 from the germline V gene are SGHRS and YFSETQ. The CDR3 has 19 residues. V shed 0 bases and J 8 bases; nucleotides not matched to a gene: 19.

For this clonotype: An end of the junction differs from the germline gene, which may be a read error. The chain links TRBV18 to TRBJ1-4; D is ambiguous. The germline V gene encodes CDR1 KGHSH and CDR2 LQKENI. The CDR3 contains 13 residues. The CDR3 here is CANSPLTNEKLFF. CDR3 coding DNA: TGTGCCAACTCACCCCTCACTAATGAAAAACTGTTTTTT.

This clonotype was seen only a few times. Sequence at one end of the junction differs from germline and may be a read error. This sequence joins TRBV6-1 and TRBJ2-4; tentatively, D is TRBD2 (6 bases). Germline CDR1 reads MNHNS; CDR2 reads SASEGT. CDR3 length: 15 residues. The CDR3 sequence is CASSEAPRRAVPRDF. For the CDR3, the DNA is TGTGCCAGCAGTGAAGCGCCTCGGAGGGCTGTACCTCGGGACTTC.